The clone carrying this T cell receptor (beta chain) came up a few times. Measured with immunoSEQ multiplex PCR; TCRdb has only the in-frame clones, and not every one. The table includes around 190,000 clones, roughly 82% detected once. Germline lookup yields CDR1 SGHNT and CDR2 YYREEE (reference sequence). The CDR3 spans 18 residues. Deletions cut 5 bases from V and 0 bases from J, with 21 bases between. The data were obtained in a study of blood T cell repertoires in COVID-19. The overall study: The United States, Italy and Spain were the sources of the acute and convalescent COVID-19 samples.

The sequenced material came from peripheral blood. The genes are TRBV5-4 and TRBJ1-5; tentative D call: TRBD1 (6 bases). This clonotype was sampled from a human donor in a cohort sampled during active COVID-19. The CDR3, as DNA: TGTGCCAGCAGTCCAGGGGCTAAGACTCAGTATAGCAATCAGCCCCAGCATTTT. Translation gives CASSPGAKTQYSNQPQHF.